The source of this T cell receptor beta chain is a study of siplizumab effects on memory and regulatory T cells. From germline, CDR1 is SNHLY and CDR2 FYNNEI. The CDR3 extends over 15 amino acids. Trimming removed 8 bases from V and 0 bases from J, with 14 bases in between. Study outcomes and limitations: Researchers could not give a naive or memory phenotype to roughly 75-95% of proliferating CD4+ or CD8+ clones. The study did not confirm that proliferating Tregs from siplizumab cultures were suppressive.

TEMRA, effector memory, memory and naive subsets, all unstimulated, were sequenced in three donor pairs. Turning to this clone: The antigen is unknown.

TCRdb's table, derived via immunoSEQ multiplex PCR, lists solely in-frame clones and lacks some. The sample contains roughly 26,000 clones, roughly 82% of which appear only once. The origin of this receptor is a human donor in good health. This chain connects TRBV2 to TRBJ2-1, with D maybe TRBD1 (7 bases). The sample taken for sequencing was memory CD4+ T cells sorted from blood. The CDR3 bases are TGTGCCAGCGGCAGGGGGGACACCTCCTACAATGAGCAGTTCTTC. Translating gives CASGRGDTSYNEQFF.